The entry below describes one TCR beta chain. The use of a sample-barcoded 5' primer and a J-beta primer mix characterized a second PCR of about 7 to 12 cycles. TCRdb re-derived calls from the 5' RACE reads in MiXCR, one entry per CDR3 protein. The sample contains around 800,000 distinct CDR3 sequences, around 62% of which appear only once. These data come from a study of blood T cells in healthy people across ages. Samples had at least 7 million PBMCs isolated from them. The total RNA that was extracted per sample amounted to at least 5 micrograms. CDR1 and CDR2 from the germline V gene are SGHTA and FQGNSA. The V segment lost 1 base and the J segment 3 bases; nucleotides outside the gene matches: 5. This CDR3 spans 16 amino acids.

The sequenced sample consisted of blood. The J gene is TRBJ2-3, the V gene TRBV7-2; 9 positions agree with TRBD2. The TCR was taken from a man in his thirties or forties in good health. For the CDR3, the DNA is TGTGCCAGCAGCTTAGAGTCGCGGGGGGGAACAGATACGCAGTATTTT. Translation: CASSLESRGGTDTQYF.